The 31 T cell receptor beta chains listed next were all sequenced from one sample in a study of graft-versus-host responses after intestinal transplantation (dated by TCRdb to about 2021). Receptors were amplified or captured by the immunoSEQ multiplex PCR assay. TCRdb obtained this table from immuneACCESS and retained in-frame rearrangements with V and J assigned. These tables miss some clones; where compared with another copy, unresolved V genes account for less than half of the shortfall, and the remainder is unexplained. The table for this sample lists about 120,000 clones; 90% of them were counted only once. Clones ranked in the top ten supply approximately 0.17% of the sample. This specimen's time point label, per the study, means: cells obtained before transplantation from donor or recipient. What these receptors recognize is not known. Specimen: unstimulated CD4+ T cells sorted from spleen or lymph node cells, collected before intestinal transplant. These receptors were obtained from a human donor who received an intestinal transplant.

This chain connects TRBV14 to TRBJ2-1; 12 bases line up with TRBD2. Germline V gives CDR1 SGHDN, CDR2 FVKESK. After removal of 4 bases from V and 7 bases from J, the junction contained 2 bases not matched to a gene. The CDR3 sequence is 14 residues long. CDR3 nucleotide sequence: TGTGCCAGCAGCCCAGGGACTAGCGGGAATGAGCAGTTCTTC. As protein: CASSPGTSGNEQFF.

The rearrangement links TRBV5-1 to TRBJ1-3, with no clear D. There are 15 residues in the CDR3. CDR1 is SGHRS, CDR2 YFSETQ, per germline. Trimming stripped 0 bases from V and 0 bases from J, with 7 bases between. This CDR3 is CASSLGTGSGNTIYF. The CDR3 coding sequence is TGCGCCAGCAGCTTGGGTACGGGCTCTGGAAACACCATATATTTT.

The rearrangement uses TRBV15 and TRBJ2-7; 7 nucleotides match TRBD1. V trimming: 3 bases; J trimming: 4 bases; junction bases outside the gene matches: 0. The CDR3 spans 12 residues. CDR1 and CDR2 from the germline V gene are LNHNV and YYDKDF (reference sequence). The CDR3 is CATSRDRYEQYF. The CDR3 bases are TGTGCCACCAGCAGGGACAGGTACGAGCAGTACTTC.

V gene TRBV18 combines with J gene TRBJ2-7; 7 positions agree with TRBD1. After removal of 8 bases from V and 3 bases from J, the junction contained 10 bases not matched to a gene. The germline V gene has CDR1 KGHSH and CDR2 LQKENI. CDR3 size: 14 residues. This CDR3 is CASTPDRAGYEQYF. The CDR3 DNA follows: TGTGCCAGCACTCCAGACAGGGCAGGCTACGAGCAGTACTTC.

CDR3 sequence: CASSRIMTSGSYEQYF. As DNA, the CDR3 is TGCGCCAGCAGCCGAATCATGACTAGCGGGAGTTACGAGCAGTACTTC. The chain carries TRBV4-1 and TRBJ2-7; the match to TRBD2 covers 12 bases. The J segment lost 4 bases and the V segment lost 4 bases, leaving 8 bases of the junction unmatched. CDR1 and CDR2 (germline): MGHRA, YSYEKL. There are 16 residues in the CDR3.

Here the CDR3 reads CAWRDRGGYTF. CDR3 sequence (DNA): TGTGCCTGGAGAGACAGGGGAGGCTACACCTTC. V and J are TRBV30 and TRBJ1-2; 8 bases are shared with TRBD1. Germline V gene data show CDR1 as GTSNPN and CDR2 as SVGIG (reference sequence). The CDR3 has 11 amino acids. Unmatched junction bases numbered 2, after V lost 3 bases and J lost 8 bases. The full variable domain, completed using reference TRBV30 and TRBJ1-2, is SQTIHQWPATLVQPVGSPLSLECTVEGTSNPNLYWYRQAAGRGLQLLFYSVGIGQISSEVPQNLSASRPQDRQFILSSKKLLLSDSGFYLCAWRDRGGYTFGSGTRLTVV.

The V gene is TRBV5-1, the J gene TRBJ2-1; 8 positions match TRBD2. Germline CDR1 reads SGHRS; CDR2 reads YFSETQ. The length of the CDR3 is 17 residues. V shed 0 bases and J 3 bases; nucleotides not matched to a gene: 8. The CDR3 sequence is CASSLGGLAGVYNEQFF. The CDR3 DNA sequence: TGCGCCAGCAGCTTGGGCGGACTAGCTGGGGTCTACAATGAGCAGTTCTTC.

The chain combines TRBV5-4 with TRBJ1-4; D call uncertain. This CDR3 is built from 11 residues. The germline V gene has CDR1 SGHNT and CDR2 YYREEE (reference sequence). The V gene lost 9 bases and the J gene lost 3 bases, with 6 bases spanning the gap. The CDR3 sequence: CATRPNEKLFF. CDR3 DNA: TGTGCCACGAGGCCTAATGAAAAACTGTTTTTT.

V gene TRBV5-1 combines with J gene TRBJ2-1; 9 bases match TRBD2. Trimming cost V 3 bases and J 0 bases; bases outside gene matches: 7. Germline CDR1 is SGHRS and CDR2 is YFSETQ. CDR3 length: 17 residues. The CDR3 coding sequence is TGCGCCAGCAGCTCCAGGACTAGCGAGAGCTCCTACAATGAGCAGTTCTTC. It translates to CASSSRTSESSYNEQFF. Based on the CDR3 plus reference TRBV5-1 and TRBJ2-1, the full variable domain is KAGVTQTPRYLIKTRGQQVTLSCSPISGHRSVSWYQQTPGQGLQFLFEYFSETQRNKGNFPGRFSGRQFSNSRSEMNVSTLELGDSALYLCASSSRTSESSYNEQFFGPGTRLTVL.

This clone was observed a few times. The chain has TRBV7-9 and TRBJ2-1; 8 nucleotides line up with TRBD1. The CDR3 runs 15 residues. Trimming cost V 5 bases and J 13 bases; bases outside gene matches: 16. Looked up from germline, CDR1 is SEHNR and CDR2 is FQNEAQ (reference sequence). For the CDR3, the DNA is TGTGCCAGCAGCCCCCGGACAGGGAAGGGGAGGTACCAGTTCTTC. Translation gives CASSPRTGKGRYQFF.

This clone has a single count. The J gene is TRBJ2-2, the V gene TRBV27; 9 bases line up with TRBD1. Germline V gene sequence: CDR1 MNHEY, CDR2 SMNVEV (reference sequence). V lost 5 bases, J lost 6 bases, and 13 bases stayed unmatched. There are 17 residues in the CDR3. The CDR3 nucleotides read TGTGCCAGCAGTCGGGGACAGGGCTTCGTGGGCGCCGGGGAGCTGTTTTTT. As protein: CASSRGQGFVGAGELFF.

This rearrangement joins TRBV14 to TRBJ2-2, with a weak D call TRBD2 (5 bases). Germline V gene lookup returns CDR1 SGHDN and CDR2 FVKESK. The ends were cut back, 3 bases at V and 7 bases at J, with 21 bases in the middle. This CDR3 comprises 17 residues. CDR3 sequence reads: CASSQALGLRISGELFF. The CDR3, as DNA: TGTGCCAGCAGCCAGGCCTTAGGACTTCGGATAAGCGGGGAGCTGTTTTTT.

V is TRBV5-4 and J is TRBJ2-3, with 9 bases aligning to TRBD2. CDR1 is SGHNT and CDR2 is YYREEE in the germline V gene (reference sequence). This CDR3 is 16 amino acids long. The ends lost 1 base at V and 2 bases at J; junction bases unmatched: 5. The CDR3 spells CASSLSASGNTDTQYF. The DNA for the CDR3 is TGTGCCAGCAGCTTGTCGGCTAGCGGGAACACAGATACGCAGTATTTT.

This sequence joins TRBV6-5 and TRBJ1-5, with 8 bases aligning to TRBD1. Looked up from germline, CDR1 is MNHEY and CDR2 is SVGAGI. V lost 6 bases and J lost 2; bases outside the gene matches: 3. CDR3 length: 14 residues. In nucleotides, the CDR3 is TGTGCCAGCAGCCGGGGACAGGGCAATCAGCCCCAGCATTTT. This sequence encodes CASSRGQGNQPQHF.

The chain uses TRBV10-2 and TRBJ2-5; the match to TRBD2 covers 10 bases. V shed 6 bases, J shed 4 bases, and the junction held 5 bases outside the gene matches. The CDR3 extends over 14 amino acids. Per the germline V gene, CDR1 is WSHSY and CDR2 is SAAADI. CDR3 protein: CASSPRTSGETQYF. Written as DNA, the CDR3 is TGCGCCAGCAGCCCACGGACTAGCGGAGAGACCCAGTACTTC.

This chain connects TRBV30 to TRBJ1-4, with D perhaps matching TRBD1 (5 bases). Germline CDR1 GTSNPN, CDR2 SVGIG (reference sequence). The CDR3 is 13 amino acids. The germline V and J ends were trimmed by 0 bases and 7 bases, with 9 bases remaining between them. The CDR3 loop reads CAWSVRRGEKLFF. As DNA, the CDR3 is TGTGCCTGGAGTGTACGGAGGGGTGAAAAACTGTTTTTT.

This sequence joins TRBV7-9 and TRBJ2-5; 8 bases agree with TRBD2. The J segment lost 2 bases and the V segment lost 1 base, leaving 3 bases of the junction unmatched. Germline loops: CDR1 SEHNR, CDR2 FQNEAQ (reference sequence). The CDR3 sequence is 15 residues long. This chain's CDR3 is CASSLDGGVQETQYF. CDR3 DNA sequence: TGTGCCAGCAGCTTAGACGGGGGGGTTCAAGAGACCCAGTACTTC.

The rearrangement joins TRBV7-2 to TRBJ2-4, with 7 bases lining up with TRBD2. The germline V gene has CDR1 SGHTA and CDR2 FQGNSA. With V trimmed by 1 base and J by 12 bases, 3 bases remained unmatched. The CDR3 is made up of 12 amino acids. CDR3 residues: CASSLERDPQYF. CDR3 DNA sequence: TGTGCCAGCAGCTTAGAGCGGGACCCTCAGTACTTC.

This clone was detected only once. V gene TRBV27 combines with J gene TRBJ2-7, with 7 positions matching TRBD2. The CDR3 extends over 13 amino acids. V shed 2 bases and J 4 bases; nucleotides not matched to a gene: 2. Germline CDR1 reads MNHEY; CDR2 reads SMNVEV (reference sequence). The chain's CDR3 is CASSLRRGYEQYF. Written as DNA, the CDR3 is TGTGCCAGCAGTTTAAGGCGGGGGTACGAGCAGTACTTC.

V and J are TRBV5-1 and TRBJ2-1; 10 bases are a match to TRBD2. The length of the CDR3 is 16 residues. With V trimmed by 1 base and J by 4 bases, 5 bases remained unmatched. Germline V gives CDR1 SGHRS, CDR2 YFSETQ. This CDR3 reads CASSLTLAGVYNEQFF. The CDR3 nucleotides read TGCGCCAGCAGCTTGACGCTAGCGGGGGTGTACAATGAGCAGTTCTTC.

V usage is TRBV5-1 and J usage is TRBJ2-7; D unresolved. Looked up from germline, CDR1 is SGHRS and CDR2 is YFSETQ. The CDR3 consists of 13 residues. Trimming stripped 2 bases from V and 0 bases from J, with 6 bases between. The CDR3 DNA follows: TGCGCCAGCAGCTTAATGAGCTCCTACGAGCAGTACTTC. It codes for CASSLMSSYEQYF.

This sequence joins TRBV30 and TRBJ1-3, with TRBD1 matching 10 bases. Germline V gene sequence: CDR1 GTSNPN, CDR2 SVGIG (reference sequence). The trim removed 2 bases at V and 4 bases at J, leaving 2 bases unmatched. The CDR3 extends over 14 amino acids. CDR3 coding DNA: TGTGCCTGGAGTCGGACAGGGGGGGGAAACACCATATATTTT. Protein: CAWSRTGGGNTIYF.

CDR3 amino acids: CASSYSGRVYGGYTF. CDR3 DNA sequence: TGTGCCAGCAGTTACTCGGGCAGGGTCTATGGCGGCTACACCTTC. V and J are TRBV6-5 and TRBJ1-2, with a possible D match to TRBD1 (5 bases). The CDR3 length is 15 residues. CDR1 and CDR2 from the germline V gene are MNHEY and SVGAGI. Trimming left V 0 bases short and J 8 bases short, with 16 bases between.

V is TRBV5-1 and J is TRBJ2-3; TRBD1 agrees at 9 bases. This CDR3 is built from 14 residues. In germline, CDR1 is SGHRS, CDR2 YFSETQ. V lost 3 bases, J lost 3 bases, and 2 bases stayed unmatched. The CDR3 spells CASSWTGVTDTQYF. CDR3 nucleotide sequence: TGCGCCAGCAGCTGGACAGGGGTGACAGATACGCAGTATTTT.

The rearrangement links TRBV4-1 to TRBJ2-1; 9 nucleotides agree with TRBD2. This CDR3 spans 18 amino acids. Looked up from germline, CDR1 is MGHRA and CDR2 is YSYEKL. Unmatched junction bases numbered 6, after V lost 0 bases and J lost 0 bases. CDR3 loop: CASSQELAGWSSYNEQFF. As DNA, the CDR3 is TGCGCCAGCAGCCAAGAGCTAGCGGGGTGGAGCTCCTACAATGAGCAGTTCTTC.

This clone was found once. The chain is built from TRBV19 and TRBJ1-3, with 8 bases that match TRBD1. This CDR3 spans 13 amino acids. In germline, CDR1 is LNHDA, CDR2 SQIVND (reference sequence). V was pared by 10 bases and J by 2 bases, with 4 bases of the junction left unmatched. The CDR3 DNA reads as TGTGCCACCCCACAGGGGGCTGGAAACACCATATATTTT. Translation gives CATPQGAGNTIYF.

The chain links TRBV5-5 to TRBJ1-5, with TRBD1 matching over 8 bases. The CDR3 loop spans 15 amino acids. The V gene end was trimmed by 2 bases and the J gene end by 5 bases; junction bases not matched to a gene: 6. Germline V gene lookup returns CDR1 SGHKS and CDR2 YYEKEE (reference sequence). CDR3 sequence reads: CASSFGQGGHQPQHF. The CDR3, as DNA: TGTGCCAGCAGCTTCGGACAGGGAGGACATCAGCCCCAGCATTTT.

The V and J genes are TRBV6-5 and TRBJ2-2, with 8 positions matching TRBD2. V dropped 5 bases and J dropped 6; count of bases not matched to a gene: 8. The CDR3 length is 15 residues. The germline V gene encodes CDR1 MNHEY and CDR2 SVGAGI. This CDR3 reads CASSRTSGYSGELFF. In nucleotides, the CDR3 is TGTGCCAGCAGTCGAACTAGCGGATACTCCGGGGAGCTGTTTTTT.

This clone was counted only a few times. CDR3 in DNA: TGTGCCTGGAGGCGGGTTCTCTATGGCTACACCTTC. This encodes CAWRRVLYGYTF. V gene TRBV30 combines with J gene TRBJ1-2; D gene ambiguous. V was trimmed by 3 bases and J by 4 bases, leaving 9 bases between them. Germline values: CDR1 GTSNPN, CDR2 SVGIG (reference sequence). The CDR3 is 12 amino acids. The full variable domain, with the rest looked up from reference TRBV30 and TRBJ1-2, is SQTIHQWPATLVQPVGSPLSLECTVEGTSNPNLYWYRQAAGRGLQLLFYSVGIGQISSEVPQNLSASRPQDRQFILSSKKLLLSDSGFYLCAWRRVLYGYTFGSGTRLTVV.

The rearrangement uses TRBV6-6 and TRBJ1-5; D might be TRBD1 (6 bases). Germline CDR1 reads MNHNY; CDR2 reads SVGAGI (reference sequence). The V gene lost 6 bases and the J gene lost 0 bases, with 12 bases spanning the gap. The CDR3 has 15 residues. The CDR3 reads CASSPGDRSNQPQHF. In nucleotides, the CDR3 is TGTGCCAGCAGCCCAGGGGACCGTAGCAATCAGCCCCAGCATTTT.

The V call is TRBV29-1, the J call TRBJ2-3, with D perhaps TRBD2 (6 bases). The length of the CDR3 is 13 residues. CDR1 is SQVTM and CDR2 is ANQGSEA in the germline V gene. Between the trimmed V and J ends, which lost 7 bases and 0 bases, there was a span of 11 bases. This CDR3 is CSALADSTDTQYF. For the CDR3, the DNA is TGCAGCGCATTAGCGGACAGCACAGATACGCAGTATTTT.